Sequencing of this T cell receptor beta chain was carried out in a study of Graves' ophthalmopathy and Graves' hyperthyroidism. The germline CDR1 and CDR2 sequences are MNHEY and SVGAGI. Losses at the gene ends were 6 bases for V and 6 bases for J; bases not matched to a gene: 5. The CDR3 extends over 13 amino acids. Hyperthyroidism patients had new diagnoses, durations under 2 months, and ages of 18 to 65. Uncontrolled infections, other autoimmune diseases, pregnancy or lactation barred patients from enrollment. This clonotype was seen repeatedly, ten times or more. Its target is not known. RNA transcripts served as template for amplifying TCR beta CDR3 sequences. An initial RT-PCR round employing HTBI primers preceded a second-round multiplex PCR. TCRdb re-derived calls from the multiplex PCR reads in MiXCR, one entry per CDR3 protein. The table has about 550,000 distinct CDR3 sequences, roughly 40% seen once.

General study points: The model forecast ophthalmopathy progression, reaching roughly 70% sensitivity and 72% to 80% specificity.

The clonotype was recovered from an adult man with Graves' hyperthyroidism. Material for sequencing was peripheral blood or thyroid tissue (not recorded which). J is TRBJ1-5 and V is TRBV6-5; the match to TRBD1 covers 7 bases. CDR3 in DNA: TGTGCCAGCAGACAGGGGTCTGGTCAGCCCCAGCATTTT. Translating gives CASRQGSGQPQHF.